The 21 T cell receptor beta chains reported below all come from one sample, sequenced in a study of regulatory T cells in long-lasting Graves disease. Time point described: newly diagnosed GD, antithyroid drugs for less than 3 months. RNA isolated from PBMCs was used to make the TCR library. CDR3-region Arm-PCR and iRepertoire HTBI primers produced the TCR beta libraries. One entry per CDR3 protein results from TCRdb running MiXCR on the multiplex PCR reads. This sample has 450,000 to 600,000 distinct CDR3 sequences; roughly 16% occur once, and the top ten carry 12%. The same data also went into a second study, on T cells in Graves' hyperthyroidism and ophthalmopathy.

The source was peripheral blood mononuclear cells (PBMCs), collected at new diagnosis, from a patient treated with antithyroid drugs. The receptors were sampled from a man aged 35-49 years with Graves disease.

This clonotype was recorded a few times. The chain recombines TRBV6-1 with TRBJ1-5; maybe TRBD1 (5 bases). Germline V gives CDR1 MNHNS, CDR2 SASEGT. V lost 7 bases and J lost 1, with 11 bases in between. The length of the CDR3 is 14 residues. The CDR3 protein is CASNRGRSNQPQHF. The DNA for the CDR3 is TGTGCCAGCAACCGGGGACGGAGCAATCAGCCCCAGCATTTT.

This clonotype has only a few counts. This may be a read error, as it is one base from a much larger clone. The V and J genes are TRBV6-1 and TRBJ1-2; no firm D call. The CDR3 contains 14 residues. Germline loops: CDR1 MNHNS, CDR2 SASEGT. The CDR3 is CAGSVITAPYGYTF. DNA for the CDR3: TGTGCCGGCAGTGTGATTACAGCCCCCTATGGCTACACCTTC.

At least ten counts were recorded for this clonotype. The CDR3 nucleotides are TGCGCCAGCAGCTCGGGACTAGCGGGAGGGCCCTTCAGTGAGCAGTTCTTC. Its translation: CASSSGLAGGPFSEQFF. The chain couples TRBV5-1 to TRBJ2-1; the match to TRBD2 covers 16 bases. CDR3 size: 17 residues. J gave up 9 bases and V 3 bases, and 9 bases lay outside the gene matches. Germline loops: CDR1 SGHRS, CDR2 YFSETQ.

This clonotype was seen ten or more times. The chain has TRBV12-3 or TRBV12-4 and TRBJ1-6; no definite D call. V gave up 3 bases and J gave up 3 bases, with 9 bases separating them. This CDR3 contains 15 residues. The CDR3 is CASSFEADYNSPLHF. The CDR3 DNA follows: TGTGCCAGCAGTTTCGAGGCAGACTATAATTCACCCCTCCACTTT.

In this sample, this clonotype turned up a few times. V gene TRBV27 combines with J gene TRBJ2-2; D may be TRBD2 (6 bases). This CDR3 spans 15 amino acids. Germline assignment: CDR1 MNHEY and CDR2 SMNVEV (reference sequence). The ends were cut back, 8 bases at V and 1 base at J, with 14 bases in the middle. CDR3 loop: CASGRGLKNTGELFF. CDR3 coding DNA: TGTGCCAGCGGGCGGGGATTAAAGAACACCGGGGAGCTGTTTTTT.

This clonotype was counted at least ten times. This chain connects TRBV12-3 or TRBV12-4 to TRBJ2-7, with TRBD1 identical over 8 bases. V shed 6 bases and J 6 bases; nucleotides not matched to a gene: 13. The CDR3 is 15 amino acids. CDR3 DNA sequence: TGTGCCAGCAGCCCTACGGCAGGGGGCTTGGGCGAGCAGTACTTC. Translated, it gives CASSPTAGGLGEQYF.

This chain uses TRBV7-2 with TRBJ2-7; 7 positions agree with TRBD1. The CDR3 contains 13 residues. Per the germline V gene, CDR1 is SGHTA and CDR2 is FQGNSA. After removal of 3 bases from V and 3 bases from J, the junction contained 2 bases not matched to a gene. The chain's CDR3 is CASSFRQGYEQYF. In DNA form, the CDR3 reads TGTGCCAGCAGCTTCCGACAGGGCTACGAGCAGTACTTC.

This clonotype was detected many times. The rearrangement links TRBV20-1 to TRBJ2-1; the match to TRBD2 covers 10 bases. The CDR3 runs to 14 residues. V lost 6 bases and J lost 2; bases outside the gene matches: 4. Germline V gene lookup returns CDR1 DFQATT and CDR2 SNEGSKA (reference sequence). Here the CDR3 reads CSARTSGAYNEQFF. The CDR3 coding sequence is TGCAGTGCGCGGACTAGCGGAGCCTACAATGAGCAGTTCTTC.

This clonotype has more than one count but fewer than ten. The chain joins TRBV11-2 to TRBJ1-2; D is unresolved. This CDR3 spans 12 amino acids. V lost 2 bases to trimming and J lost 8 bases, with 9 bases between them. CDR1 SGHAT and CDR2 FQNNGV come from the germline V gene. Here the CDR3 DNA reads TGTGCCAGCAGCTTATCCGGGCGGGGCTACACCTTC. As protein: CASSLSGRGYTF.

Here the CDR3 DNA reads TGTGCCAGCAGCGAGCGACTGAGTGGCTACACCTTC. It yields the protein CASSERLSGYTF. V gene TRBV5-4 combines with J gene TRBJ1-2; D gene ambiguous. This CDR3 contains 12 residues. The germline V gene has CDR1 SGHNT and CDR2 YYREEE (reference sequence). V was trimmed by 4 bases and J by 7 bases, leaving 11 bases between them.

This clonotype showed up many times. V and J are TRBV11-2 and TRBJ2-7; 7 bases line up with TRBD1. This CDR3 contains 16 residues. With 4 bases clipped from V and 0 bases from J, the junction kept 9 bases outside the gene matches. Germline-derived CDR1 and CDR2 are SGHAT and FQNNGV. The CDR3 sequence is CASSSIQGPSSYEQYF. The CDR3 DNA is TGTGCCAGCAGCTCGATACAGGGGCCCAGCTCCTACGAGCAGTACTTC.

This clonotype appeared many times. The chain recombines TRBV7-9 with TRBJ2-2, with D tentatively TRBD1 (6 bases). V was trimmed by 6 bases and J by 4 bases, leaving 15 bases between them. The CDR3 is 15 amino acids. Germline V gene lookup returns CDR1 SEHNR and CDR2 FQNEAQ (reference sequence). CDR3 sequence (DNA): TGTGCCAGCAGGTCTAAGGGGGAGATCACCGGGGAGCTGTTTTTT. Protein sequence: CASRSKGEITGELFF.

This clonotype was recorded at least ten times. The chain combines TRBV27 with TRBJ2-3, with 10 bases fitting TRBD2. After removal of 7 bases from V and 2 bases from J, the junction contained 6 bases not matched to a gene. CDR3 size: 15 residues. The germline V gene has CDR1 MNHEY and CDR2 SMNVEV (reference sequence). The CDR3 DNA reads TGTGCCAGCATGGCCGGGACTAGCGTCACAGATACGCAGTATTTT. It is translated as CASMAGTSVTDTQYF.

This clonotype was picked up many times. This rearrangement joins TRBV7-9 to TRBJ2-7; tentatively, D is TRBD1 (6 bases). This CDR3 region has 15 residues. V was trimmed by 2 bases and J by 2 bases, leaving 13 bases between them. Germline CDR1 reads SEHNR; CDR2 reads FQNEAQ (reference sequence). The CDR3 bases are TGTGCCAGCAGCTTACCGATGACAGGTCCCTACGAGCAGTACTTC. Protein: CASSLPMTGPYEQYF.

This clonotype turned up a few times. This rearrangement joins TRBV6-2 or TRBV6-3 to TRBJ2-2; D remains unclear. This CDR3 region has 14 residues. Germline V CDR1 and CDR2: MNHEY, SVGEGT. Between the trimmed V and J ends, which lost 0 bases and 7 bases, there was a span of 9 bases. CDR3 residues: CASSYSPADGELFF. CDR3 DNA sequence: TGTGCCAGCAGTTACTCCCCTGCCGACGGGGAGCTGTTTTTT.

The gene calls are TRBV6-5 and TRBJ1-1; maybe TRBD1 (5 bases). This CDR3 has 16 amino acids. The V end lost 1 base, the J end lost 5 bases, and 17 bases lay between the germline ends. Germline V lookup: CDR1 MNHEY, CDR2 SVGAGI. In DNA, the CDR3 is TGTGCCAGCAGTTACTGGGTGGTGAGGGGTGGTACTGAAGCTTTCTTT. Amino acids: CASSYWVVRGGTEAFF.

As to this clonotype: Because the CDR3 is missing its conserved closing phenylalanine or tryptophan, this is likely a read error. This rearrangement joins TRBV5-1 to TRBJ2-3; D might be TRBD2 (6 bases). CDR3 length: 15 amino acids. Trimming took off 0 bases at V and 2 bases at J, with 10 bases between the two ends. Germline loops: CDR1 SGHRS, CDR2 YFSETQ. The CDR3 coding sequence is TGCGCCAGCAGCTTGGAAGCGGGCCCCACAGATACGCAGTATCTT. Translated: CASSLEAGPTDTQYL.

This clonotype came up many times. CDR3 sequence reads: CASSLSSNNEQFF. The CDR3 DNA reads as TGTGCCAGCAGCTTATCCTCGAACAATGAGCAGTTCTTC. The chain recombines TRBV11-2 with TRBJ2-1; D uncertain. Germline V lookup: CDR1 SGHAT, CDR2 FQNNGV. The CDR3 has 13 residues. V gave up 2 bases and J gave up 5 bases, with 7 bases separating them.

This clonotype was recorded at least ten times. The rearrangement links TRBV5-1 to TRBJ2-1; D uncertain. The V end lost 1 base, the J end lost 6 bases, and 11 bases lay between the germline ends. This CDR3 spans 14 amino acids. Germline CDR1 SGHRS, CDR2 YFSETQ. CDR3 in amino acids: CASSLSVQINEQFF. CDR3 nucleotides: TGCGCCAGCAGCTTGTCCGTTCAAATCAATGAGCAGTTCTTC.

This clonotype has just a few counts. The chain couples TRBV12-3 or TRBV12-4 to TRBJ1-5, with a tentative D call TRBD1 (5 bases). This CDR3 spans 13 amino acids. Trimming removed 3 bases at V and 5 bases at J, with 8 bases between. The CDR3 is CASSFLGHQPQHF. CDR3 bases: TGTGCCAGCAGTTTCTTGGGGCATCAGCCCCAGCATTTT.

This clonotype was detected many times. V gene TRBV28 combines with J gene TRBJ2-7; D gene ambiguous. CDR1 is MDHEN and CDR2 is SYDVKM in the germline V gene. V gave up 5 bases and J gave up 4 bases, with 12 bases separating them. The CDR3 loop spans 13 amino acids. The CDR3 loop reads CASSPGNKYEQYF. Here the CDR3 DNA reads TGTGCCAGCAGTCCAGGCAATAAGTACGAGCAGTACTTC.